Listed below are T cell receptor beta chains from one sample, sequenced in a study of blood T cell repertoires in COVID-19. Data came from immunoSEQ multiplex PCR; TCRdb stores just in-frame clones and leaves some out. The data hold more than 200,000 clones, with over 70% observed a single time. Specimen: peripheral blood. Receptors were obtained from a woman aged 80 or over with acute or convalescent COVID-19. CDR3s leave out the opening cysteine and the closing phenylalanine or tryptophan. Fields, in order: D gene, V gene, CDR3 protein. A D gene is named only where the DNA matches it firmly.

TRBD2,TRBV28,ASSPLTAGGPYEQY
TRBD2,TRBV5-4,ASSWRGGRNEQF
.,TRBV18,ASSHKNPGQSFSYEQY
.,TRBV6-5,ASSYSGQSTQY
TRBD2,TRBV6-2/TRBV6-3,ASSPDFSGRGYNEQF
TRBD1,TRBV5-8,ASSWRYRGPNTGELF
.,TRBV28,ASSQQTSATGELF
.,TRBV5-1,ASSLNPKRTNEKLF
TRBD1,TRBV4-1,ASSQGQGANTEAF
.,TRBV2,ASSEASQGYQPQH
.,TRBV30,AWSARGPSFYEQY
.,TRBV5-6,ASSTSSVQETQY
TRBD2,TRBV28,ASSDGTFEAGANEQF
TRBD1,TRBV11-2,ASSLRDRGRFTDTQY